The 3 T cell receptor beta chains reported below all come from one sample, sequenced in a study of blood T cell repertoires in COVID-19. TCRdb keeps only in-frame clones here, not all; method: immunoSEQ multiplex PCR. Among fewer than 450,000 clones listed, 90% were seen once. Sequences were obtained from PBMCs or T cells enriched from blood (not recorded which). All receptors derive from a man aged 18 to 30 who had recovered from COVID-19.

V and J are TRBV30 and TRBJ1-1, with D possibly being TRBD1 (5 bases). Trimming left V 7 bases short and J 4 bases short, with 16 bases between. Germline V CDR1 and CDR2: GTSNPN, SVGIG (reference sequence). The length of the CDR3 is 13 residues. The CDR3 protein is CALRGRAVTEAFF. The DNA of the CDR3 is TGTGCCTTACGAGGCAGGGCAGTCACTGAAGCTTTCTTT.

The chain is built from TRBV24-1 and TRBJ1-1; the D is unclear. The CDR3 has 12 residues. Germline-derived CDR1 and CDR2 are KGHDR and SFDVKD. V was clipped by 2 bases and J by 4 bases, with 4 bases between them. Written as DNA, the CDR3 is TGTGCCACCAGTGATTCGGGCACTGAAGCTTTCTTT. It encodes CATSDSGTEAFF.

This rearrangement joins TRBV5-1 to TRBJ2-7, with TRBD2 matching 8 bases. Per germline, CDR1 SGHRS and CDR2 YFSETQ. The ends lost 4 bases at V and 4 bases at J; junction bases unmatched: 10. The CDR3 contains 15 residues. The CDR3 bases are TGCGCCAGCAGCGGATCGGGACTAGATCATTACGAGCAGTACTTC. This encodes CASSGSGLDHYEQYF.